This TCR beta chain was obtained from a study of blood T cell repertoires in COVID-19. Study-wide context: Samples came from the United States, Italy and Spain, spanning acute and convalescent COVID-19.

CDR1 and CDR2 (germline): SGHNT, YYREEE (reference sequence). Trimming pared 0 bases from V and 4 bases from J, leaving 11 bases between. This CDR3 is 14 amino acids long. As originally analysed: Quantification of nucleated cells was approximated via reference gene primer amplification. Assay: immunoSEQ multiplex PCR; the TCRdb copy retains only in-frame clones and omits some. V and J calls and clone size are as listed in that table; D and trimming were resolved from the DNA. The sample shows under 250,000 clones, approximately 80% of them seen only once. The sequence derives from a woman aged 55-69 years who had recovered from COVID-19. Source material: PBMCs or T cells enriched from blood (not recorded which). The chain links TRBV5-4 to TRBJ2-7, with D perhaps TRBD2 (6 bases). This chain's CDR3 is CASSLGLAQYEQYF. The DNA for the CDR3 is TGTGCCAGCAGCTTGGGGCTAGCGCAATACGAGCAGTACTTC.